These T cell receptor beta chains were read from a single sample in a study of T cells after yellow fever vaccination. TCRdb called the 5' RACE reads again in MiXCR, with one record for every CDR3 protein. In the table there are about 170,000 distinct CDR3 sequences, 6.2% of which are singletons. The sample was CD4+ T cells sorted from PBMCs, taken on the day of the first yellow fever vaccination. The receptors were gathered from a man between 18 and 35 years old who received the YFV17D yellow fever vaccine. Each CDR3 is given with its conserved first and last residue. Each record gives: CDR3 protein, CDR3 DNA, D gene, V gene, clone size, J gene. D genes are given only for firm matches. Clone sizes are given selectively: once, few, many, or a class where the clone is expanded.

CASSVTGTVGTEAFF,TGCGCCAGCAGCGTTACCGGGACAGTGGGCACTGAAGCTTTCTTT,TRBD1,TRBV5-1,many,TRBJ1-1
CASSLPRGGASTDTQYF,TGCGCCAGCAGCTTGCCCCGCGGGGGGGCTAGCACAGATACGCAGTATTTT,TRBD2,TRBV5-1,many,TRBJ2-3
CASSPPGGENTGELFF,TGTGCCAGCAGCCCCCCAGGTGGGGAGAACACCGGGGAGCTGTTTTTT,-,TRBV7-3,many,TRBJ2-2
CAIRPGQAYNEQFF,TGTGCCATCAGGCCGGGACAGGCATACAATGAGCAGTTCTTC,TRBD1,TRBV10-3,many,TRBJ2-1
CASSYGGNQNEAFF,TGTGCCAGCAGTTACGGGGGAAACCAGAATGAAGCTTTCTTT,-,TRBV6-5,many,TRBJ1-1
CASSLVPGTEAFF,TGTGCCAGCAGCTTAGTACCTGGGACTGAAGCTTTCTTT,-,TRBV7-9,many,TRBJ1-1
CASHDGMNYGYTF,TGTGCCAGTCACGACGGTATGAACTATGGCTACACCTTC,-,TRBV7-2,few,TRBJ1-2
CSAAEEGGGYGYTF,TGCAGCGCAGCAGAAGAAGGGGGCGGGTATGGCTACACCTTC,TRBD1,TRBV29-1,many,TRBJ1-2
CASSFSTGSGTEAFF,TGTGCCAGCAGCTTTAGTACAGGGAGTGGCACTGAAGCTTTCTTT,-,TRBV7-2,-,TRBJ1-1
CSAREGTGRDTIYF,TGCAGTGCTAGAGAGGGGACAGGGAGGGACACCATATATTTT,TRBD1,TRBV20-1,few,TRBJ1-3
CASSLSPGTIYEQYF,TGTGCCAGCAGTTTGTCGCCGGGGACAATCTACGAGCAGTACTTC,-,TRBV12-3/TRBV12-4,few,TRBJ2-7
CASSQGLARRETQYF,TGCGCCAGCAGCCAGGGACTAGCGAGGCGTGAGACCCAGTACTTC,TRBD2,TRBV4-1,many,TRBJ2-5
CASSEWEDTQYF,TGTGCCAGCAGTGAATGGGAAGATACGCAGTATTTT,-,TRBV6-1,many,TRBJ2-3
CASSFGGSGYGYTF,TGCGCCAGCAGCTTTGGGGGGAGTGGCTATGGCTACACCTTC,-,TRBV5-1,many,TRBJ1-2
CASSLGRPGELFF,TGCGCCAGCAGCTTGGGCCGCCCCGGGGAGCTGTTTTTT,-,TRBV5-1,few,TRBJ2-2
CASRGQGGFSYEQYF,TGCGCCAGCAGAGGACAGGGGGGTTTCTCCTACGAGCAGTACTTC,TRBD1,TRBV5-1,many,TRBJ2-7
CASHGTSGGGTQYF,TGCGCCAGCCACGGGACTAGCGGGGGGGGTACGCAGTATTTT,TRBD2,TRBV23-1,many,TRBJ2-3
CAISEGSGTEFRDTEAFF,TGTGCCATCAGTGAGGGATCCGGGACAGAGTTTCGCGACACTGAAGCTTTCTTT,TRBD1,TRBV10-3,few,TRBJ1-1
CASSQWDRSIETQYF,TGCGCCAGCAGCCAATGGGACCGATCTATAGAGACCCAGTACTTC,-,TRBV5-1,few,TRBJ2-5
CASSLRVPNTGELFF,TGCGCCAGCAGCTTGCGGGTCCCGAACACCGGGGAGCTGTTTTTT,-,TRBV5-1,many,TRBJ2-2
CASSSGGGGPTNTGELFF,TGTGCCAGCAGCTCCGGGGGCGGGGGGCCCACTAACACCGGGGAGCTGTTTTTT,TRBD2,TRBV5-4,-,TRBJ2-2
CASSLGGGLYNEQFF,TGTGCCAGCAGCTTAGGGGGGGGATTATACAATGAGCAGTTCTTC,TRBD2,TRBV7-3,many,TRBJ2-1
CAIRLDTNEKLFF,TGTGCCATCAGACTGGATACTAATGAAAAACTGTTTTTT,-,TRBV10-3,many,TRBJ1-4
CASSSGTRKNIQYF,TGTGCCAGCAGCTCCGGGACCCGCAAAAACATTCAGTACTTC,-,TRBV7-2,-,TRBJ2-4
CASSKGTGELFF,TGCGCCAGCTCCAAGGGGACCGGGGAGCTGTTTTTT,-,TRBV5-1,many,TRBJ2-2
CASSQGSRREDTQYF,TGCGCCAGCAGCCAAGGATCTAGAAGGGAGGATACGCAGTATTTT,-,TRBV4-1,many,TRBJ2-3
CASSQDGQRNTEAFF,TGTGCCAGCAGCCAAGATGGGCAAAGGAACACTGAAGCTTTCTTT,-,TRBV4-2,many,TRBJ1-1
CASSPPGTVNTEAFF,TGTGCCAGCAGTCCCCCAGGAACAGTTAACACTGAAGCTTTCTTT,-,TRBV28,-,TRBJ1-1
CASSQGQNGQETQYF,TGTGCCAGCAGCCAGGGACAAAATGGACAAGAGACCCAGTACTTC,-,TRBV5-4,few,TRBJ2-5
CASSYSSSGPLYEQYF,TGTGCCAGCAGTTACTCGAGTTCGGGTCCCCTCTACGAGCAGTACTTC,-,TRBV6-5,few,TRBJ2-7
CASSEGANYGYTF,TGTGCCAGCAGTGAAGGGGCTAACTATGGCTACACCTTC,-,TRBV6-1,few,TRBJ1-2
CASSNTNYGYTF,TGTGCCAGTAGTAACACAAACTATGGCTACACCTTC,-,TRBV19,-,TRBJ1-2
CATSRAGRLGTDTQYF,TGTGCCACCAGCAGAGCTGGACGTCTTGGCACAGATACGCAGTATTTT,-,TRBV15,-,TRBJ2-3
CASSPDRLYGYTF,TGCGCCAGCAGCCCCGACAGGCTCTATGGCTACACCTTC,-,TRBV10-1,-,TRBJ1-2
CASSEGGRGYTGELFF,TGTGCCAGCAGTGAGGGGGGGAGAGGGTACACCGGGGAGCTGTTTTTT,-,TRBV28,-,TRBJ2-2
CASRESSSSYEQYF,TGTGCCAGCAGAGAGAGCTCAAGCTCCTACGAGCAGTACTTC,-,TRBV12-3/TRBV12-4,many,TRBJ2-7
CASRTVSEQFF,TGTGCCAGCCGGACGGTTAGTGAGCAGTTCTTC,-,TRBV2,few,TRBJ2-1
CASSLGTDFEAFF,TGCGCCAGCAGCCTTGGGACCGACTTTGAAGCTTTCTTT,-,TRBV4-3,many,TRBJ1-1
CASGAGGHSYEQYF,TGTGCCAGCGGGGCGGGGGGACACTCCTACGAGCAGTACTTC,TRBD2,TRBV12-3/TRBV12-4,-,TRBJ2-7
CAISRQGSYNSPLHF,TGTGCCATCAGTAGACAGGGGTCCTATAATTCACCCCTCCACTTT,TRBD1,TRBV10-3,many,TRBJ1-6
CASSVGPGPRETQYF,TGTGCCAGCAGCGTGGGCCCTGGCCCGAGAGAGACCCAGTACTTC,-,TRBV14,many,TRBJ2-5
CASSFLTRGEYEQYF,TGTGCCAGCAGCTTTCTCACCCGGGGGGAGTACGAGCAGTACTTC,TRBD2,TRBV5-6,many,TRBJ2-7
CSARDLRTGTYEQYF,TGCAGTGCTAGAGATCTCCGGACAGGAACCTACGAGCAGTACTTC,TRBD1,TRBV20-1,few,TRBJ2-7
CASSSLMVAGGPIEQFF,TGTGCCAGCAGCTCCCTTATGGTAGCGGGGGGGCCGATTGAGCAGTTCTTC,TRBD2,TRBV7-2,many,TRBJ2-1
CASNRVSSGANVLTF,TGTGCCAGCAACAGGGTTAGCTCTGGGGCCAACGTCCTGACTTTC,-,TRBV2,few,TRBJ2-6
CATSDSRSSDGYTF,TGTGCCACCAGTGACTCCCGGAGTAGCGATGGCTACACCTTC,-,TRBV24-1,-,TRBJ1-2
CASSLSGSYNSPLHF,TGTGCCAGCAGTTTATCCGGCTCCTATAATTCACCCCTCCACTTT,-,TRBV27,-,TRBJ1-6
CASSLGQVDEQFF,TGCGCCAGCAGCCTCGGACAGGTAGATGAGCAGTTCTTC,TRBD1,TRBV5-1,many,TRBJ2-1
CASSLGRLNSPLHF,TGTGCCAGCAGCTTGGGACGGCTTAACTCACCCCTCCACTTT,-,TRBV7-2,few,TRBJ1-6
CASTPDRGRTGELFF,TGTGCCAGCACCCCGGACAGGGGGCGTACCGGGGAGCTGTTTTTT,TRBD1,TRBV11-1,-,TRBJ2-2